The entry that follows covers one T cell receptor (beta chain) sequence. Its antigen is undetermined. The data originate from a study of cytomegalovirus exposure and HLA in healthy donors. The primer mix had 60 Vbeta and 13 Jbeta primers. Repertoires were generated with immunoSEQ multiplex PCR, while TCRdb's copy carries only in-frame clones and drops some. The repertoire holds under 150,000 clones, with 75% to 80% as singletons. Study observations and caveats: The listing of roughly 160 TCR beta chains classed them as cytomegalovirus-associated. In a later analysis, DRB1 alleles had the most associated TCRs; HLA-C alleles the fewest.

Looked up from germline, CDR1 is SGDLS and CDR2 is YYNGEE. This CDR3 comprises 15 residues. J gave up 4 bases and V 4 bases, and 5 bases lay outside the gene matches. The clonotype comes from a male donor in good health and CMV-seronegative. The material sequenced was PBMCs. The chain uses TRBV9 and TRBJ2-5, with TRBD2 matching 12 bases. CDR3 bases: TGTGCCAGCAGCCTAGAGGGACTAGCGGGAGAGACCCAGTACTTC. Translating it yields CASSLEGLAGETQYF.